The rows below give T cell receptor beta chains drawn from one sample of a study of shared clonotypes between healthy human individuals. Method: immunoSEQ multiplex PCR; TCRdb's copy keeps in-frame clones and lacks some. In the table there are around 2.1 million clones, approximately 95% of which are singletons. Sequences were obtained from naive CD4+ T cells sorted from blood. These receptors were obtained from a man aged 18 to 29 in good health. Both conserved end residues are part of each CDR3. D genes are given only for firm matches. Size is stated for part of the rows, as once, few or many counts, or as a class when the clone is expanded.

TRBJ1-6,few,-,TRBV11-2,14,TGTGCCAGCAGCTTAGACAGCGAAAATTCACCCCTCCACTTT,CASSLDSENSPLHF
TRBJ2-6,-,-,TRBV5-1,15,TGCGCCAGCAGCTTGGCAGGGGTGGGGGCCAACGTCCTGACTTTC,CASSLAGVGANVLTF
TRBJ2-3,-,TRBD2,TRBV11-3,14,TGTGCCAGCAGCAAGGCGGGGGGTGAGGATACGCAGTATTTT,CASSKAGGEDTQYF
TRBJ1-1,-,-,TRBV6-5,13,TGTGCCGCACGGGGCCAGGGGAACACTGAAGCTTTCTTT,CAARGQGNTEAFF
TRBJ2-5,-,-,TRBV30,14,TGTGCCTGGGGGCACCCTTGGGGGCGAGAGACCCAGTACTTC,CAWGHPWGRETQYF
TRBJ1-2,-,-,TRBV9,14,TGTGCCAGCAGCGTAGGCGGACAGAACTATGGCTACACCTTC,CASSVGGQNYGYTF
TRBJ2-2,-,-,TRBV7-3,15,TGTGCCAGCAGCCCCGGAGGACAGAACACCGGGGAGCTGTTTTTT,CASSPGGQNTGELFF
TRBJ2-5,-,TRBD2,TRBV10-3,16,TGTGCCATCAGTGAGTCACTAGCGGGGGGGCAAGAGACCCAGTACTTC,CAISESLAGGQETQYF
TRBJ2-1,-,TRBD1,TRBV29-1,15,TGCAGCGTATGGGACAGGGGGTTTTCCTACAATGAGCAGTTCTTC,CSVWDRGFSYNEQFF
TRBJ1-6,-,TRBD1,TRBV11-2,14,TGTGCCAGCAGCCCCGGGACAGGGGTGTCACCCCTCCACTTT,CASSPGTGVSPLHF
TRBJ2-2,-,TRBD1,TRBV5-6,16,TGTGCCAGCAGCCTAGCCGGGACAGGGAGCACCGGGGAGCTGTTTTTT,CASSLAGTGSTGELFF
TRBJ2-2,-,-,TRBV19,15,TGTGCCAGTAGGGGGGGACAATCAAACACCGGGGAGCTGTTTTTT,CASRGGQSNTGELFF
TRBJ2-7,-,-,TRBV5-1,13,TGCGCCAGCAGCTTACAGGGCGACTACGAGCAGTACTTC,CASSLQGDYEQYF
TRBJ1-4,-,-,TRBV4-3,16,TGCGCCAGCAGTCCCGAGGGTGGTCGGATTAATGAAAAACTGTTTTTT,CASSPEGGRINEKLFF
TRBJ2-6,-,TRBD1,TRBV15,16,TGTGCCACCAGTTCAGGGGGATCCTCTGGGGCCAACGTCCTGACTTTC,CATSSGGSSGANVLTF
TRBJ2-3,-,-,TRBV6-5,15,TGTGCCAGCAGTTACATGTCGGCAGGCCCAGATACGCAGTATTTT,CASSYMSAGPDTQYF
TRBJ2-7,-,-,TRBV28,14,TGTGCCAGCAGTTTAGAGGGGAGCGCCTACGAGCAGTACTTC,CASSLEGSAYEQYF
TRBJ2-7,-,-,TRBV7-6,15,TGTGCCAGCAGCTTGGGGGGTGCCTCCTCCTACGAGCAGTACTTC,CASSLGGASSYEQYF
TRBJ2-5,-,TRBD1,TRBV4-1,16,TGCGCCAGCAGCCTCCTGGGACAGGGTTACCAAGAGACCCAGTACTTC,CASSLLGQGYQETQYF
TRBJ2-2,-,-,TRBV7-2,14,TGTGCCAGCAGCCAACGCGGCGGCACCGGGGAGCTGTTTTTT,CASSQRGGTGELFF
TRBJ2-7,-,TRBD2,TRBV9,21,TGTGCCAGCAGCGTAGGCCCAGGACTAGCGGGGGATTCTTCACTAAAAGGCGAGCAGTACTTC,CASSVGPGLAGDSSLKGEQYF
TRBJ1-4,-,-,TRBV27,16,TGTGCCAGCATTTGGACAATTCCCGCAACTAATGAAAAACTGTTTTTT,CASIWTIPATNEKLFF
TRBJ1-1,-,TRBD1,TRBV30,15,TGTGCCTGGAGTGACAGGGGGCGCGAATCCACTGAAGCTTTCTTT,CAWSDRGRESTEAFF
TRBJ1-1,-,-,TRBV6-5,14,TGTGCCAGCAGCTCCAAGGGGAGATGGACTGAAGCTTTCTTT,CASSSKGRWTEAFF
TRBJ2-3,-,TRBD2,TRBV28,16,TGTGCCAGCAGTTTAGGAAAGCGGGGTTGGGCAGATACGCAGTATTTT,CASSLGKRGWADTQYF
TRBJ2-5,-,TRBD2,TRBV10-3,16,TGTGCCATCACCCCCGGGACTAGCGGGGGGGAAGAGACCCAGTACTTC,CAITPGTSGGEETQYF
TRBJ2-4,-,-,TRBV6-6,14,TGTGCCAGCAGTCCCACCCGGGAGCGCAACATTCAGTACTTC,CASSPTRERNIQYF
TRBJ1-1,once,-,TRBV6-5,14,TGTGCCAGCAGCCGAGGACGGGTGAACACTGAAGCTTTCTTT,CASSRGRVNTEAFF
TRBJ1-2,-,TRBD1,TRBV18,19,TGTGCCAGCTCACCACCGAAGTTCTTAGGAGGGGGCAAGGGCTATGGCTACACCTTC,CASSPPKFLGGGKGYGYTF
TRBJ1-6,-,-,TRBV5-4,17,TGTGCCAGCAGCCCGGGACACGATAGCTCCTATAATTCACCCCTCCACTTT,CASSPGHDSSYNSPLHF
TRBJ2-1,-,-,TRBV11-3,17,TGTGCCAGCAGCTTAGATTCCGGGCAGATTGTGCTCAATGAGCAGTTCTTC,CASSLDSGQIVLNEQFF
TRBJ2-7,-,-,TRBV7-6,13,TGTGCCAGCAGCTTAGGGGGGGCCGGGGAGCAGTACTTC,CASSLGGAGEQYF
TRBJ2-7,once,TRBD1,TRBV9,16,TGTGCCAGCAGCGTAGGAGGGACAGGCCCTTTTCTCGAGCAGTACTTC,CASSVGGTGPFLEQYF
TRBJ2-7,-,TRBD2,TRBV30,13,TGTGCCTGGAGTCCTAGCGGGAGCTACGAGCAGTACTTC,CAWSPSGSYEQYF
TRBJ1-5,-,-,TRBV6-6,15,TGTGCCAGCAGTTACCCGAGGGGGGGGGATCAGCCCCAGCATTTT,CASSYPRGGDQPQHF
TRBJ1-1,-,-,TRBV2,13,TGTGCCAGCAGTCGGGGGGGGCACACTGAAGCTTTCTTT,CASSRGGHTEAFF
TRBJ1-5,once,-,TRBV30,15,TGTGCCTGGAGCGCCCCTCGGGCGGGCAATCAGCCCCAGCATTTT,CAWSAPRAGNQPQHF
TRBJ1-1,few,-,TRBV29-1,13,TGCAGCGGGGGGGGGTCCCCTGGGACTGAAGCTTTCTTT,CSGGGSPGTEAFF
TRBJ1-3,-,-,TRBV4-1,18,TGCGCCAGCAGCCAATCGACAGCAGCTCACCTCTCTGGAAACACCATATATTTT,CASSQSTAAHLSGNTIYF
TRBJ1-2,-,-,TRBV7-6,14,TGTGCCAGCAGCCCCGGACAGCTAAACTATGGCTACACCTTC,CASSPGQLNYGYTF
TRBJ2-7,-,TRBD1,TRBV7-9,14,TGTGCCAGCAGCCCGTCGGGGGACAGGAGGGAGCAGTACTTC,CASSPSGDRREQYF
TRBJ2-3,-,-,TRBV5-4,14,TGTGCCAGCAGCACCGGGGCAGCGGGAGATACGCAGTATTTT,CASSTGAAGDTQYF
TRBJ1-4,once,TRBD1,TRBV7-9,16,TGTGCCAGCAGCTTCTCCCAGGGGGCAACTAATGAAAAACTGTTTTTT,CASSFSQGATNEKLFF
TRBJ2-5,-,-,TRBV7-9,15,TGTGCCAGCAGCTTGGATTTTGCTGGGGAAGAGACCCAGTACTTC,CASSLDFAGEETQYF
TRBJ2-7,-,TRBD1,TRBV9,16,TGTGCCAGCAGCGTAGGTCCCCTATTACAGGGGTACGAGCAGTACTTC,CASSVGPLLQGYEQYF
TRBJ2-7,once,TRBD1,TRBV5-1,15,TGCGCCAGCAGTCTTACCAGGGGGAAGTCCTACGAGCAGTACTTC,CASSLTRGKSYEQYF
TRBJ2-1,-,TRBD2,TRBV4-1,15,TGCGCCAGCAGCCAAGATCTAGCGGGATTTAATGAGCAGTTCTTC,CASSQDLAGFNEQFF
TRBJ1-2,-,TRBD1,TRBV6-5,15,TGTGCCAGCAGCCGAGGACAGGGCCTTTCCTATGGCTACACCTTC,CASSRGQGLSYGYTF
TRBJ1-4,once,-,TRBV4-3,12,TGCGCCAGCAGCCGAGGGGATGAAAAACTGTTTTTT,CASSRGDEKLFF
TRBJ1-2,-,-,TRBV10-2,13,TGCGCCAGCAGGCCCGGGACTGAAAGTGGCTACACCTTC,CASRPGTESGYTF
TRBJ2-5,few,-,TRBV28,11,TGTGCCAGCAGTCCCGCAAAGACCCAGTACTTC,CASSPAKTQYF
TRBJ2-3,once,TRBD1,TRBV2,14,TGTGCCAGCACCCTGAGGGGGCTCTTAGATACGCAGTATTTT,CASTLRGLLDTQYF
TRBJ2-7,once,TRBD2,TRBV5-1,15,TGCGCCAGCAGCCTAGCGGGGGGGATGACCTACGAGCAGTACTTC,CASSLAGGMTYEQYF
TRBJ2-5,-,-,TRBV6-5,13,TGTGCCAGCAGTTGGGACTGGGAAGAGACCCAGTACTTC,CASSWDWEETQYF